This T cell receptor (beta chain) comes out of a study of CD8+ T cells in alopecia areata. The CDR3 runs 15 residues. Trimming removed 7 bases at V and 0 bases at J, with 15 bases between. The V gene's germline CDR1 is MGHRA and CDR2 YSYEKL. After isolation, RNA underwent reverse transcription to generate cDNA as the sequencing template. Assay: immunoSEQ multiplex PCR; the TCRdb copy retains only in-frame clones and omits some. Of approximately 61,000 clones in the sample, 90% to 97% are singletons; the top ten hold roughly 26%. The source material was CD8+ T cells sorted from blood, sampled at week 0. This TCR derives from a human donor with alopecia areata. J is TRBJ1-2 and V is TRBV4-1, with a possible D match to TRBD1 (5 bases). CDR3 residues: CASTLGGGANYGYTF. Here the CDR3 DNA reads TGCGCCAGCACCCTCGGGGGGGGAGCTAACTATGGCTACACCTTC.